The 23 T cell receptor beta chains reported below all come from one sample, sequenced in a study of T-cell memory formation after mild COVID-19. MiXCR, run by TCRdb on the 5' RACE reads, gives a single entry per CDR3 protein. Among around 300,000 distinct CDR3 sequences listed, roughly an eighth were seen once. The sequencing input was PBMCs or a T cell subset sorted from them (not recorded which). The receptors here all came from a young man who had mild COVID-19 (a few samples of this study predate the infection). Cell type and time point are not known.

This chain uses TRBV28 with TRBJ2-1, with 12 bases fitting TRBD2. Germline loops: CDR1 MDHEN, CDR2 SYDVKM. V lost 7 bases, J lost 0 bases, and 13 bases stayed unmatched. The CDR3 consists of 19 residues. The CDR3 nucleotides are TGTGCCAGCACAGGACTAGCGGGGACCGACGTGAGCTCCTACAATGAGCAGTTCTTC. Translating it yields CASTGLAGTDVSSYNEQFF.

The sample holds many counts of this clonotype. CDR3 coding DNA: TGTGCCAGCAGTCACATACGGCAGGATACGCAGTATTTT. Protein: CASSHIRQDTQYF. This chain uses TRBV6-5 with TRBJ2-3; D is unclear. Germline CDR1 and CDR2: MNHEY and SVGAGI. With 5 bases removed from V and 6 bases from J, the gap between germline ends came to 12 bases. The CDR3 is 13 amino acids.

This clonotype turned up a few times. The CDR3 region is CASSSDPGQGWHEQYV. The CDR3 DNA sequence: TGTGCCAGCAGTTCAGACCCGGGACAGGGGTGGCACGAGCAGTACGTC. The chain has TRBV6-5 and TRBJ2-7, with TRBD1 matching 10 bases. J lost 5 bases, V lost 4 bases, and 11 bases had no gene match. The length of the CDR3 is 16 residues. Germline-derived CDR1 and CDR2 are MNHEY and SVGAGI.

The chain has TRBV6-6 and TRBJ2-7, with 7 bases lining up with TRBD1. The CDR3 runs 15 residues. V gave up 6 bases and J gave up 7 bases; unmatched junction bases: 15. The germline gives CDR1 MNHNY, CDR2 SVGAGI (reference sequence). In nucleotides, the CDR3 is TGTGCCAGCAGCCCAGAACGACAGGGAGTGGGGGAGCAGTACTTC. Encoded protein: CASSPERQGVGEQYF.

The chain uses TRBV7-3 and TRBJ2-3; D ambiguous. The CDR3 contains 14 residues. Germline CDR1 and CDR2: SGHTA and FQGTGA. Deletions cut 4 bases from V and 6 bases from J, with 14 bases between. The CDR3 DNA sequence: TGTGCCAGCAGCTCCCGACGGCCCGGGGATACGCAGTATTTT. It translates to CASSSRRPGDTQYF.

This clonotype has more than one count but fewer than ten. J is TRBJ2-2 and V is TRBV7-2; TRBD2 might be the D (5 bases). Trimming took 5 bases from V and 2 from J, leaving 18 bases between them. CDR3 size: 17 residues. CDR1 and CDR2 from the germline V gene are SGHTA and FQGNSA. The CDR3 sequence is CASSPRRRAANTGELFF. For the CDR3, the DNA is TGTGCCAGCAGCCCGAGGCGGCGAGCGGCAAACACCGGGGAGCTGTTTTTT.

V and J are TRBV12-5 and TRBJ1-1, with D possibly being TRBD1 (5 bases). The CDR3 is made up of 12 amino acids. Germline V CDR1 and CDR2: LGHNT, FRNRAP. V shed 4 bases and J shed 8 bases, with 11 bases lying between them. This chain's CDR3 is CASGSGWTEAFF. CDR3 sequence (DNA): TGTGCTAGTGGTTCGGGCTGGACAGAAGCTTTCTTT.

This clonotype was seen a handful of times. The gene calls are TRBV7-3 and TRBJ1-5, with D possibly TRBD1 on 5 matching bases. CDR1 SGHTA and CDR2 FQGTGA come from the germline V gene. V lost 3 bases and J lost 4, with 19 bases in between. The CDR3 runs to 17 residues. The CDR3 DNA is TGTGCCAGCAGCTTCCGCAGGGAACCCACTGATAATCAGCCCCAGCATTTT. This gives the protein CASSFRREPTDNQPQHF.

This clonotype was seen a few times. CDR3: CASSLPRQGFQETQYF. The CDR3, as DNA: TGCGCCAGCAGCTTGCCGAGACAGGGGTTCCAAGAGACCCAGTACTTC. The J gene is TRBJ2-5, the V gene TRBV5-1, with 8 bases matching TRBD1. The germline gives CDR1 SGHRS, CDR2 YFSETQ. The CDR3 contains 16 residues. V shed 1 base, J shed 1 base, and the junction held 6 bases outside the gene matches.

J is TRBJ2-7 and V is TRBV4-3, with 9 bases aligning to TRBD1. Germline V CDR1 and CDR2: LGHNA, YSLEER. CDR3 size: 15 residues. V was clipped by 4 bases and J by 4 bases; unmatched bases: 8. DNA of the CDR3: TGCGCCAGCAGCCTCCAACGGACAGGGGCTTACGAGCAGTACTTC. The encoded protein is CASSLQRTGAYEQYF.

This chain links TRBV7-9 with TRBJ1-5; D is unresolved. Deletions cut 1 base from V and 0 bases from J, with 10 bases between. Germline V lookup: CDR1 SEHNR, CDR2 FQNEAQ (reference sequence). This CDR3 is built from 16 residues. The CDR3 is CASSLEGTYSNQPQHF. The DNA for the CDR3 is TGTGCCAGCAGCTTAGAAGGCACGTATAGCAATCAGCCCCAGCATTTT.

This clonotype was seen a few times. CDR3 coding DNA: TGTGCCAGCAAATCGGGTCTCTCTGGGGCCAACGTCCTGACTTTC. Its protein product is CASKSGLSGANVLTF. The J gene is TRBJ2-6, the V gene TRBV2; no definite D call. Germline V gives CDR1 SNHLY, CDR2 FYNNEI. The CDR3 runs 15 residues. The V gene lost 7 bases and the J gene lost 0 bases, with 10 bases spanning the gap.

V gene TRBV5-5 combines with J gene TRBJ2-3, with TRBD1 matching 7 bases. With V trimmed by 4 bases and J by 0 bases, 5 bases remained unmatched. Germline CDR1 reads SGHKS; CDR2 reads YYEKEE (reference sequence). This CDR3 has 15 amino acids. Written as DNA, the CDR3 is TGTGCCAGCAGCCACGGGACAGCAAGCACAGATACGCAGTATTTT. Translating gives CASSHGTASTDTQYF.

The chain has TRBV20-1 and TRBJ1-5; maybe TRBD1 (5 bases). Trimming pared 4 bases from V and 2 bases from J, leaving 18 bases between. Looked up from germline, CDR1 is DFQATT and CDR2 is SNEGSKA (reference sequence). The CDR3 totals 16 residues. Written as DNA, the CDR3 is TGCAGTGCTAACAGAGGGGCCCTCGGGGGCAATCAGCCCCAGCATTTT. It specifies CSANRGALGGNQPQHF.

The V gene is TRBV5-1, the J gene TRBJ2-5; 10 bases line up with TRBD2. Germline CDR1 is SGHRS and CDR2 is YFSETQ. The CDR3 extends over 15 amino acids. V was clipped by 4 bases and J by 3 bases; unmatched bases: 6. The DNA for the CDR3 is TGCGCCAGCAGCAGAAGCGGGGGGGCTGAAGAGACCCAGTACTTC. Amino acid sequence: CASSRSGGAEETQYF. Drawing the rest from reference TRBV5-1 and TRBJ2-5, the complete variable domain is KAGVTQTPRYLIKTRGQQVTLSCSPISGHRSVSWYQQTPGQGLQFLFEYFSETQRNKGNFPGRFSGRQFSNSRSEMNVSTLELGDSALYLCASSRSGGAEETQYFGPGTRLLVL.

This clonotype was seen ten or more times. The CDR3 reads CASSLSGGAPQETQYF. The CDR3 nucleotides are TGTGCCAGCAGTTTAAGCGGGGGGGCCCCCCAAGAGACCCAGTACTTC. The chain links TRBV12-3 or TRBV12-4 to TRBJ2-5; the match to TRBD2 covers 10 bases. The junction had 4 bases not matched to a gene; V was cut back by 2 bases and J by 1 base. The CDR3 totals 16 residues.

The J gene is TRBJ1-2, the V gene TRBV4-1; 8 bases map to TRBD1. This CDR3 comprises 13 residues. The ends lost 2 bases at V and 9 bases at J; junction bases unmatched: 5. Germline-derived CDR1 and CDR2 are MGHRA and YSYEKL. CDR3 DNA sequence: TGCGCCAGCAGCCAACCTAGACAGGGGAGCTACACCTTC. Protein product: CASSQPRQGSYTF.

The chain has TRBV4-1 and TRBJ1-5, with 7 positions matching TRBD1. V trimming: 3 bases; J trimming: 6 bases; junction bases outside the gene matches: 8. Per the germline V gene, CDR1 is MGHRA and CDR2 is YSYEKL. This CDR3 comprises 15 residues. CDR3 sequence: CASSHPGGRRQPQHF. The CDR3 nucleotides read TGCGCCAGCAGCCACCCAGGGGGACGTCGTCAGCCCCAGCATTTT.

This clonotype was seen more than once but under ten times. The rearrangement links TRBV20-1 to TRBJ2-5; D unresolved. The germline V and J ends were trimmed by 5 bases and 3 bases, with 4 bases remaining between them. Per germline, CDR1 DFQATT and CDR2 SNEGSKA (reference sequence). This CDR3 is 10 amino acids long. This CDR3 is CSASEETQYF. The CDR3 DNA reads as TGCAGTGCTTCGGAAGAGACCCAGTACTTC.

This clonotype was seen a handful of times. The V gene is TRBV7-2, the J gene TRBJ2-7; 9 nucleotides line up with TRBD2. The V and J ends lost 3 bases and 7 bases, in that order; junction bases with no gene match: 7. The V gene's germline CDR1 is SGHTA and CDR2 FQGNSA. This CDR3 comprises 14 residues. CDR3 DNA sequence: TGTGCCAGCAGCTTCGCGGGGGGGCCGGGTGAGCAGTACTTC. Its translation: CASSFAGGPGEQYF.

Written as DNA, the CDR3 is TGCAGTGCTAGTACGGGGGCCCTGGCTTTCTTT. Protein sequence: CSASTGALAFF. The chain is built from TRBV20-1 and TRBJ1-1; D is perhaps TRBD1 (6 bases). Trimming pared 3 bases from V and 11 bases from J, leaving 13 bases between. This CDR3 is 11 amino acids long. CDR1 is DFQATT, CDR2 SNEGSKA, per germline (reference sequence).

This clonotype was detected only a few times. The V gene is TRBV7-2, the J gene TRBJ2-3; D may match TRBD1 or TRBD2 (5 bases each). The germline V gene has CDR1 SGHTA and CDR2 FQGNSA. The CDR3 runs 16 residues. V gave up 1 base and J gave up 3 bases, with 14 bases separating them. This chain's CDR3 is CASSLVAGRGTDTQYF. The CDR3 nucleotides are TGTGCCAGCAGCTTAGTAGCAGGGCGCGGGACAGATACGCAGTATTTT.

The sample holds a few counts of this clonotype. The V gene is TRBV6-6, the J gene TRBJ2-3, with TRBD1 matching 7 bases. Trimming at V came to 5 bases and at J to 4 bases, leaving 9 bases not matched to a gene. Germline assignment: CDR1 MNHNY and CDR2 SVGAGI (reference sequence). The CDR3 runs 15 residues. The CDR3 region has the DNA TGTGCCAGCAGTCCCCGACAGGGATTCGCAGATACGCAGTATTTT. Protein product: CASSPRQGFADTQYF.